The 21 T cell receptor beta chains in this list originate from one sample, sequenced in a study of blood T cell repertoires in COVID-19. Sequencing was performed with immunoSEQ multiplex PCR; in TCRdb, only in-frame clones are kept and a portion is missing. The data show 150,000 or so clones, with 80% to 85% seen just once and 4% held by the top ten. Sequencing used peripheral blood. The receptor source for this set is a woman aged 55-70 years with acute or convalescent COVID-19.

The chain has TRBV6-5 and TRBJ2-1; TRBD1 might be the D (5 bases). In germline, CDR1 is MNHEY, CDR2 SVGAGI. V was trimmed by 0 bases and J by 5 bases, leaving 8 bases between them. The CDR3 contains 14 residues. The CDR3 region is CASSYSGAHNEQFF. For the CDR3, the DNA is TGTGCCAGCAGTTACTCTGGGGCGCACAATGAGCAGTTCTTC.

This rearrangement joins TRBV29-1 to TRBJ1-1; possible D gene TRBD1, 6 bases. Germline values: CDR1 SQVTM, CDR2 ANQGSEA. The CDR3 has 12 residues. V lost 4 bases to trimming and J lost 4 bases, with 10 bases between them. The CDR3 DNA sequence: TGCAGCGTTGTGGGGGCGGTCACTGAAGCTTTCTTT. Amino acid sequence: CSVVGAVTEAFF. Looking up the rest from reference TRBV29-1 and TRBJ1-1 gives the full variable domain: SAVISQKPSRDICQRGTSLTIQCQVDSQVTMMFWYRQQPGQSLTLIATANQGSEATYESGFVIDKFPISRPNLTFSTLTVSNMSPEDSSIYLCSVVGAVTEAFFGQGTRLTVV.

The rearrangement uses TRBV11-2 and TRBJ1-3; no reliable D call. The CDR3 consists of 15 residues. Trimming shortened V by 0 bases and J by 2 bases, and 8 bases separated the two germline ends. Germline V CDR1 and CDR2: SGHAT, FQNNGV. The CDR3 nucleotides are TGTGCCAGCAGCTTAGAACGGGTTGCTGGAAACACCATATATTTT. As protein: CASSLERVAGNTIYF.

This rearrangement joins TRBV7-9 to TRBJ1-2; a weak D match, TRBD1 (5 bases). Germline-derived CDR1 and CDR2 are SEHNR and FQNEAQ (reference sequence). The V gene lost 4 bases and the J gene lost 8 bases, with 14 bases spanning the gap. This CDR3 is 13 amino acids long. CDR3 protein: CASSYRTHGGYTF. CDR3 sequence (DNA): TGTGCCAGCAGCTACCGGACACACGGGGGCTACACCTTC.

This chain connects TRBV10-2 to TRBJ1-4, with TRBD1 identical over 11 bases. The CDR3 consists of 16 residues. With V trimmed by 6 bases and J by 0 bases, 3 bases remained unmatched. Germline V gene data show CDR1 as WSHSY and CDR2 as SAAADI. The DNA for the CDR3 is TGCGCCAGCAGGCTGGGACAGGGGGCAACTAATGAAAAACTGTTTTTT. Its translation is CASRLGQGATNEKLFF.

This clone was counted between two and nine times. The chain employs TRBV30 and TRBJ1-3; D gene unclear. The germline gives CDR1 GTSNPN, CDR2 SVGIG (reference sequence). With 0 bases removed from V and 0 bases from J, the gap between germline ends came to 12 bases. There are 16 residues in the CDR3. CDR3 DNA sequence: TGTGCCTGGAGTGTACCGAGGAGAGACTCTGGAAACACCATATATTTT. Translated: CAWSVPRRDSGNTIYF.

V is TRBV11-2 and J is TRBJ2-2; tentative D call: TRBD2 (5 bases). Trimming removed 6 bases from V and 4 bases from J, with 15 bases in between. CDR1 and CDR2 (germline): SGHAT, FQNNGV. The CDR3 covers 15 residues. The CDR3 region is CASRDRDGGTGELFF. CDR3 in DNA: TGTGCCAGCAGGGACCGGGATGGTGGCACCGGGGAGCTGTTTTTT. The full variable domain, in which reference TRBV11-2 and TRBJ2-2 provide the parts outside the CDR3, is EAGVAQSPRYKIIEKRQSVAFWCNPISGHATLYWYQQILGQGPKLLIQFQNNGVVDDSQLPKDRFSAERLKGVDSTLKIQPAKLEDSAVYLCASRDRDGGTGELFFGEGSRLTVL.

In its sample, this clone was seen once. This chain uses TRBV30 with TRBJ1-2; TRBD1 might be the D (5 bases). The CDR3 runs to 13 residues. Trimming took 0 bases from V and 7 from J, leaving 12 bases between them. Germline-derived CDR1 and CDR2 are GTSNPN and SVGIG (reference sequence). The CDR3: CAWSVQGTSGYTF. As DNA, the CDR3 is TGTGCCTGGAGTGTTCAGGGAACAAGTGGCTACACCTTC. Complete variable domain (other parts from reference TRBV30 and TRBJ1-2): SQTIHQWPATLVQPVGSPLSLECTVEGTSNPNLYWYRQAAGRGLQLLFYSVGIGQISSEVPQNLSASRPQDRQFILSSKKLLLSDSGFYLCAWSVQGTSGYTFGSGTRLTVV.

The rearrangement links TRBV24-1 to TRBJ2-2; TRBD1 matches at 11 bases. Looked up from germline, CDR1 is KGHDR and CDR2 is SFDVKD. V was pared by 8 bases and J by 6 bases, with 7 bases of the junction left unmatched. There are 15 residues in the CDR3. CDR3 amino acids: CATKTGTGGPGELFF. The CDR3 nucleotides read TGTGCCACCAAAACCGGGACAGGGGGACCCGGGGAGCTGTTTTTT.

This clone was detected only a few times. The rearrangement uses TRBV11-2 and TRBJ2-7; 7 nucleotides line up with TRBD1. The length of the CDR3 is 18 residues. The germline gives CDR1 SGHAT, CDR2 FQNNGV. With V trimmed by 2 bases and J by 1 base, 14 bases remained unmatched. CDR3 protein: CASSLTYRAGTASYEQYF. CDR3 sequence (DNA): TGTGCCAGCAGCTTAACCTATAGGGCCGGGACAGCATCCTACGAGCAGTACTTC.

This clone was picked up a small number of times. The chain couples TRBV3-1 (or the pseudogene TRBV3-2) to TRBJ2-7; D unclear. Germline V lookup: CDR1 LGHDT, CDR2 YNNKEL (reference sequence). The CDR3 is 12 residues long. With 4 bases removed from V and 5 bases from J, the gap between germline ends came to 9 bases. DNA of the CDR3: TGTGCCAGCAGCCTCTTTCCGGACGAGCAGTACTTC. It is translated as CASSLFPDEQYF.

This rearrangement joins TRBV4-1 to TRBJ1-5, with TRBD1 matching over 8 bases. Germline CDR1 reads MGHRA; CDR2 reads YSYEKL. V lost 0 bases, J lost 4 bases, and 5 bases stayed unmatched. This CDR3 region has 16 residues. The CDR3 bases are TGCGCCAGCAGCCAAGAAAGACAGGGGATGAATCAGCCCCAGCATTTT. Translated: CASSQERQGMNQPQHF.

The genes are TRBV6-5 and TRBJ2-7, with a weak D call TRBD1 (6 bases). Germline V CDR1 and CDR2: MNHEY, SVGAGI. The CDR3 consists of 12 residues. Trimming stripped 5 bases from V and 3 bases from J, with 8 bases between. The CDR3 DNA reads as TGTGCCAGCAGTCAACAGGGCTACGAGCAGTACTTC. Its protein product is CASSQQGYEQYF.

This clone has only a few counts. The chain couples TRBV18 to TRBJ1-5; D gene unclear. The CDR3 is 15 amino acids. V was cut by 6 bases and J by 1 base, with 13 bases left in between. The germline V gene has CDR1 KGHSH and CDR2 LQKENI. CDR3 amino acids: CASSGLEVSNQPQHF. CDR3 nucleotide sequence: TGTGCCAGCTCCGGTCTGGAGGTCAGCAATCAGCCCCAGCATTTT.

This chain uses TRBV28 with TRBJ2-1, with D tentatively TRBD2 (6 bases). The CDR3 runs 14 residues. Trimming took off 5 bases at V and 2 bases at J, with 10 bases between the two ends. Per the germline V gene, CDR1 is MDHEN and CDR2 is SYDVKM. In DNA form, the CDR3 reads TGTGCCAGCAGTCTTAGCGGTGCCTACAATGAGCAGTTCTTC. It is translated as CASSLSGAYNEQFF.

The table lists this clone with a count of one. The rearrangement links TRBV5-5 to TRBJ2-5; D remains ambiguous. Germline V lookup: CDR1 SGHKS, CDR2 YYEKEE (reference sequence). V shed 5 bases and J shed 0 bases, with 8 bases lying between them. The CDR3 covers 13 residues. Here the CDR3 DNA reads TGTGCCAGCAGGGAGAGGCACCAAGAGACCCAGTACTTC. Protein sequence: CASRERHQETQYF.

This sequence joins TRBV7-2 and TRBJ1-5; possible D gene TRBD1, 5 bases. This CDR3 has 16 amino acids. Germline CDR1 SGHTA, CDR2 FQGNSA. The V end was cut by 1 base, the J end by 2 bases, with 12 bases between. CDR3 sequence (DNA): TGTGCCAGCAGCTTAGTTGCTGGGGCGGGCAATCAGCCCCAGCATTTT. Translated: CASSLVAGAGNQPQHF.

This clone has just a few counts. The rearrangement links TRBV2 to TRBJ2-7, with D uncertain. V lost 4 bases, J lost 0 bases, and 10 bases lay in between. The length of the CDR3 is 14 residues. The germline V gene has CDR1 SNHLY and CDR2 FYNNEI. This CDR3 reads CASSVKPLSYEQYF. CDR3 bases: TGTGCCAGCAGTGTAAAGCCCCTCTCCTACGAGCAGTACTTC.

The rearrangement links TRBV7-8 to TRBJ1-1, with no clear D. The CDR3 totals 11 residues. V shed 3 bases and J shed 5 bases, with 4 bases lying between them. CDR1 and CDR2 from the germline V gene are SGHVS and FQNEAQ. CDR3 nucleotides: TGTGCCAGCAGCTTCAGTACTGAAGCTTTCTTT. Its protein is CASSFSTEAFF.

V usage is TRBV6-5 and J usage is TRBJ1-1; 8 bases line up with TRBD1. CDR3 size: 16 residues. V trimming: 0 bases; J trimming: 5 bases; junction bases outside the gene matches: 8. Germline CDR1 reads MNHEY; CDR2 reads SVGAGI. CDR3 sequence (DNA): TGTGCCAGCAGTTACTCGAATCAGGGGGCAGGAACTGAAGCTTTCTTT. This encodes CASSYSNQGAGTEAFF.

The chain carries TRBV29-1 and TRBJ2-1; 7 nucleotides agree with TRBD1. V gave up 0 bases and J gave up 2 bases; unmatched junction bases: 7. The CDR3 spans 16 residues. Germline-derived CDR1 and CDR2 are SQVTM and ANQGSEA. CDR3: CSVEDLRDSTYNEQFF. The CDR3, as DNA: TGCAGCGTTGAAGATCTGAGGGACAGTACCTACAATGAGCAGTTCTTC.